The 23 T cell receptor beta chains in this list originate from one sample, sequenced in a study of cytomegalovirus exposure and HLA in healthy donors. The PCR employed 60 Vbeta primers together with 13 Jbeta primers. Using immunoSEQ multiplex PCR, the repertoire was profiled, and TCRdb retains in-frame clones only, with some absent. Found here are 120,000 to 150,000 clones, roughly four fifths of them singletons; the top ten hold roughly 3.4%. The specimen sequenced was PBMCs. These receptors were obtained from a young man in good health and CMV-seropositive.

The CDR3 loop is CASTSGLTTNSPLHF. For the CDR3, the DNA is TGCGCCAGCACCTCAGGACTCACTACTAATTCACCCCTCCACTTT. The rearrangement uses TRBV5-1 and TRBJ1-6; D call uncertain. The CDR3 length is 15 residues. The V gene's germline CDR1 is SGHRS and CDR2 YFSETQ. The V gene lost 6 bases and the J gene lost 6 bases, with 16 bases spanning the gap.

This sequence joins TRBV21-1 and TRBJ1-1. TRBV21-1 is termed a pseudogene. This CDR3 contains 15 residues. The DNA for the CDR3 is TGTGCCAGCAGCAAAGCGCGGGGGAGTCGCACTGAAGCTTTCTTT. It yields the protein CASSKARGSRTEAFF.

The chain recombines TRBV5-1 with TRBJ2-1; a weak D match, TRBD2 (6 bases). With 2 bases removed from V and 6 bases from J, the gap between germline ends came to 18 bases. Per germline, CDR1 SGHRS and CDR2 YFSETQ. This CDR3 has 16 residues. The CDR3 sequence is CASSFPPREVANEQFF. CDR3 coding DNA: TGCGCCAGCAGCTTTCCGCCTAGGGAGGTAGCCAATGAGCAGTTCTTC.

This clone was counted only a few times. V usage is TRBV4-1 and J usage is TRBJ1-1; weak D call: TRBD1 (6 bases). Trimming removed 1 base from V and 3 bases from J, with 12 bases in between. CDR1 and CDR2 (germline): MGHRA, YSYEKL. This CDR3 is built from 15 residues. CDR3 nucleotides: TGCGCCAGCAGCCAAGTTGGGGGGGCAGACACTGAAGCTTTCTTT. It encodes CASSQVGGADTEAFF.

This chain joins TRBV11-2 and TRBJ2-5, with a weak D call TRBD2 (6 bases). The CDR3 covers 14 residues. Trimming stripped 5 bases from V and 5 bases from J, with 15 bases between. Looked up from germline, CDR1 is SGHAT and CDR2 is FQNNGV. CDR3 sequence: CASSPPGDEETQYF. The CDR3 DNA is TGTGCCAGCAGCCCCCCGGGGGACGAGGAGACCCAGTACTTC.

The CDR3, as DNA: TGTGCCATCGCGGCAGGGGTAATGAACACTGAAGCTTTCTTT. It encodes CAIAAGVMNTEAFF. The genes are TRBV10-3 and TRBJ1-1, with TRBD1 as a possible D gene (6 bases). Trimming removed 8 bases at V and 0 bases at J, with 13 bases between. CDR3 length equals 14 residues. Looked up from germline, CDR1 is ENHRY and CDR2 is SYGVKD.

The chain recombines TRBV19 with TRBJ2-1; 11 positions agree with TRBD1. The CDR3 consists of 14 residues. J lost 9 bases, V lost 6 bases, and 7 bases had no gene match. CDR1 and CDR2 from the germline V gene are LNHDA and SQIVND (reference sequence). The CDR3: CASSPGTGGFEQFF. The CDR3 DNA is TGTGCCAGTAGCCCCGGGACAGGGGGATTTGAGCAGTTCTTC.

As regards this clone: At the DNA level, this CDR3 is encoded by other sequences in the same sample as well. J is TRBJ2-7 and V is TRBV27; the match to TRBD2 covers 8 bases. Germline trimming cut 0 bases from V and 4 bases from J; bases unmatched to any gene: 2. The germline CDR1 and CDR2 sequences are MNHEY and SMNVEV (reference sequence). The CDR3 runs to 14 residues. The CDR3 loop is CASSLSGTRYEQYF. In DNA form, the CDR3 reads TGTGCCAGCAGTTTATCGGGGACTAGGTACGAGCAGTACTTC.

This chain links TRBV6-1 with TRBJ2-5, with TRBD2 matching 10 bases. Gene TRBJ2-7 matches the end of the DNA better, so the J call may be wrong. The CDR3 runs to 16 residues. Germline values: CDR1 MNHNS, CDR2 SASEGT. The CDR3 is CASSEGGLANTYEQYF. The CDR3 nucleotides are TGTGCCAGCAGTGAAGGGGGACTAGCGAATACCTACGAGCAGTACTTC.

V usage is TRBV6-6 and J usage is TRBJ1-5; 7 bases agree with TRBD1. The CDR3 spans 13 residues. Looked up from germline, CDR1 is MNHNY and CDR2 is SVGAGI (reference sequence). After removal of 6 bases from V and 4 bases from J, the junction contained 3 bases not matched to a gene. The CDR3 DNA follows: TGTGCCAGCAGGACAGGGCAAAATCAGCCCCAGCATTTT. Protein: CASRTGQNQPQHF.

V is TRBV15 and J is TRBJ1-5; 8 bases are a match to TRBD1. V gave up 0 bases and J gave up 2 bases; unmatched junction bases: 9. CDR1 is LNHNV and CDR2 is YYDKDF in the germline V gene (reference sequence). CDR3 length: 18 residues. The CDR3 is CATSRDYPGQVGNQPQHF. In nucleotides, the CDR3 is TGTGCCACCAGCAGAGATTACCCGGGACAGGTCGGCAATCAGCCCCAGCATTTT.

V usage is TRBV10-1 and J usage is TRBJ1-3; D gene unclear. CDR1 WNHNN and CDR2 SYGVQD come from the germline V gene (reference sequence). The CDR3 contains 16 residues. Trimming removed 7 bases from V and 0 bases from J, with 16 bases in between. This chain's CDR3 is CASTTTGFLSGNTIYF. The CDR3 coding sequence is TGCGCCAGCACCACCACGGGGTTCCTCTCTGGAAACACCATATATTTT.

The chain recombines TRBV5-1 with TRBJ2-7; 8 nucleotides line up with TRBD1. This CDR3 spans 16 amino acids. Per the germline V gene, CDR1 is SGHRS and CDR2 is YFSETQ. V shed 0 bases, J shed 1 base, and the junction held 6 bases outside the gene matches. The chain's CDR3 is CASSLGLDRASYEQYF. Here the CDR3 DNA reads TGCGCCAGCAGCTTGGGGTTGGACAGGGCATCCTACGAGCAGTACTTC.

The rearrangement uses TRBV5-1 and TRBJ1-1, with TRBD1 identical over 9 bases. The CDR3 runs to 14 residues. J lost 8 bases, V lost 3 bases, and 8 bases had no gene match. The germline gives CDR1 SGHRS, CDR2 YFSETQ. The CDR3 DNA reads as TGCGCCAGCAGCTCGACAGGGGGGTCCTCCGAAGCTTTCTTT. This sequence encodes CASSSTGGSSEAFF.

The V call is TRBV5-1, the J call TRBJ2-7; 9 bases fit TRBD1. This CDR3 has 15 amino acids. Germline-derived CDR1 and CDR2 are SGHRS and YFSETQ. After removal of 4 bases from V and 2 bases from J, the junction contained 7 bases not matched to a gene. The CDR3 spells CASSEWTGATYEQYF. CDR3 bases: TGCGCCAGCAGCGAGTGGACAGGGGCGACCTACGAGCAGTACTTC.

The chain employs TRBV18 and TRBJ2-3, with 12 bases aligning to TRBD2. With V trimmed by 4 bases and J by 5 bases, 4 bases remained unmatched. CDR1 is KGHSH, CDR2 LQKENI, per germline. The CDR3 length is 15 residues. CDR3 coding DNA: TGTGCCAGCTCACTCAGACTAGCGGGAGTAGATACGCAGTATTTT. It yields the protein CASSLRLAGVDTQYF.

The CDR3 coding sequence is TGTGCCAGCAGCCAAGATCCAGCGGGAGGCCTAAAGGGGGGGACCCAGTACTTC. It translates to CASSQDPAGGLKGGTQYF. The chain links TRBV14 to TRBJ2-5, with 9 bases identical to TRBD2. The CDR3 totals 18 residues. Germline CDR1 and CDR2: SGHDN and FVKESK. After removal of 0 bases from V and 7 bases from J, the junction contained 15 bases not matched to a gene.

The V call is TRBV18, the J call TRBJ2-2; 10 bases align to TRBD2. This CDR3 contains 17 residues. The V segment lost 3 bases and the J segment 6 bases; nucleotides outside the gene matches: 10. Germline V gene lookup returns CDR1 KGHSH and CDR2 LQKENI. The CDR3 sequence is CASSPRTSGPAAGELFF. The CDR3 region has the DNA TGTGCCAGCTCACCTCGGACTAGCGGCCCAGCGGCCGGGGAGCTGTTTTTT.

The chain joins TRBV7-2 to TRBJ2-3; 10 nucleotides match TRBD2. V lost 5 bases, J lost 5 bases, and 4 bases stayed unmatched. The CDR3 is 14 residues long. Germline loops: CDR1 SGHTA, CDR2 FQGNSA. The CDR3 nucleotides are TGTGCCAGCAGCCCCGGGACTAGCGTAGATACGCAGTATTTT. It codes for CASSPGTSVDTQYF.

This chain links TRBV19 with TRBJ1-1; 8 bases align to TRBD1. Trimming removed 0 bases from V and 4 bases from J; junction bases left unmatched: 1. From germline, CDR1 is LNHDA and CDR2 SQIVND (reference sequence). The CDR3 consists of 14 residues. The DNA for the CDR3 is TGTGCCAGTAGTATAGACAGGGGGCCCACTGAAGCTTTCTTT. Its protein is CASSIDRGPTEAFF. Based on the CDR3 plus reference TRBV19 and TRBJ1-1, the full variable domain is DGGITQSPKYLFRKEGQNVTLSCEQNLNHDAMYWYRQDPGQGLRLIYYSQIVNDFQKGDIAEGYSVSREKKESFPLTVTSAQKNPTAFYLCASSIDRGPTEAFFGQGTRLTVV.

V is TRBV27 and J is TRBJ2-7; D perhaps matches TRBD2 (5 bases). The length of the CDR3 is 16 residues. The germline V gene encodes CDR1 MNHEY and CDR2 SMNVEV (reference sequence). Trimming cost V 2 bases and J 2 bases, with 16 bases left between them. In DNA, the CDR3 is TGTGCCAGCAGTTTAGCCGCGGGCCCTGGGGCCTACGAGCAGTACTTC. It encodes CASSLAAGPGAYEQYF.

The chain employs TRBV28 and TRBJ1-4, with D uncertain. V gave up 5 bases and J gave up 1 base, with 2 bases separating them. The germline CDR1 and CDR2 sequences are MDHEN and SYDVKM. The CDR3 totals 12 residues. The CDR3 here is CASSQTNEKLFF. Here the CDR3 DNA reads TGTGCCAGCAGTCAAACTAATGAAAAACTGTTTTTT.

The CDR3 coding sequence is TGTGCCAGCAGGCCCTGGGGACAGGGGGATGGCTACACCTTC. Protein product: CASRPWGQGDGYTF. V usage is TRBV6-5 and J usage is TRBJ1-2; 11 bases fit TRBD1. After removal of 6 bases from V and 6 bases from J, the junction contained 6 bases not matched to a gene. The CDR3 spans 14 residues. Looked up from germline, CDR1 is MNHEY and CDR2 is SVGAGI.